One TCR beta chain is described in this entry. Its target is not known. The sample comes from a study of cytomegalovirus exposure and HLA in healthy donors. This CDR3 is built from 13 residues. Per the germline V gene, CDR1 is SGHTA and CDR2 is FQGTGA. V lost 6 bases and J lost 6; bases outside the gene matches: 6. The PCR contained 60 Vbeta and 13 Jbeta primers. Data came from immunoSEQ multiplex PCR; TCRdb stores just in-frame clones and leaves some out. The sample holds 100,000 or so clones; around three quarters are singletons and the top ten take 3.5% to 5.5%. General study points: A later analysis revealed that TCR association rates differed between HLA loci, peaking at DRB1 and bottoming out at HLA-C. With high specificity and sensitivity, the classifier reportedly diagnosed cytomegalovirus status. Rarity marked most TCR sequences, yet some public TCRs occurred in many donors. The authors later linked a missense DCLRE1C variant to TCR beta V- and J-gene trimming.

The clonotype comes from a woman aged 35 to 49 in good health and CMV-seropositive. This rearrangement joins TRBV7-3 to TRBJ2-3, with 7 bases lining up with TRBD2. Sequencing used PBMCs. DNA of the CDR3: TGTGCCAGCAGGGGGAGGGCAGGGGATACGCAGTATTTT. Its translation is CASRGRAGDTQYF.